The 21 T cell receptor beta chains below were found in one sample sequenced in a study of CXCR3-negative and CXCR3-positive naive CD8 T cells. These receptors' targets are unknown. Each TRB cDNA library was prepared by 5' RACE (with UMI labels). Each CDR3 protein gets one entry in TCRdb, which reprocessed the 5' RACE reads and gives no DNA. The sample includes roughly 99,000 distinct CDR3 sequences. Study conclusions and caveats: Hydrophobicity of TRB CDR3s was greater in CXCR3-positive naive cells than in CXCR3-negative naive cells.

Sequenced material: naive CXCR3+ CD8+ T cells from blood. The subset here: CD45RO-CCR7+CD27+CD95- naive CD8+ T cells expressing CXCR3 (TNR3+). The receptors derive from a human donor in good health. Some clones in this sample may be carry-over from other donors' samples.

This sequence joins TRBV4-1 and TRBJ1-2; lacking DNA, the TRBD1 call made by TCRdb goes unchecked. Germline CDR1 and CDR2: MGHRA and YSYEKL. The CDR3 is 16 amino acids. CDR3 amino acids: CASSHSPGQANYGYTF.

The chain combines TRBV7-9 with TRBJ2-5; as DNA is missing, the TRBD1 call by TCRdb cannot be tested. There are 16 residues in the CDR3. Germline CDR1 is SEHNR and CDR2 is FQNEAQ (reference sequence). The CDR3 loop is CASSTRQGQRRETQYF.

The gene calls are TRBV29-1 and TRBJ2-1; TCRdb names TRBD1, which stays unverified in the absence of DNA. In germline, CDR1 is SQVTM, CDR2 ANQGSEA. The CDR3 has 14 residues. CDR3: CSVGVGLGSLEQFF.

The genes are TRBV29-1 and TRBJ1-2; as DNA is missing, the TRBD1 call by TCRdb cannot be tested. Germline values: CDR1 SQVTM, CDR2 ANQGSEA. This CDR3 is 15 amino acids long. CDR3 in amino acids: CSVEVQTGANYGYTF.

The V call is TRBV12-3 or TRBV12-4, the J call TRBJ2-5; TCRdb's assignment of TRBD1 cannot be checked, as there is no DNA. This CDR3 has 14 amino acids. The CDR3 reads CASSFLRGLETQYF.

CDR3 region: CSVEDLGDGALTDTQYF. This chain joins TRBV29-1 and TRBJ2-3; the D gene TCRdb calls, TRBD1, cannot be checked with no DNA. This CDR3 has 17 amino acids. Germline-derived CDR1 and CDR2 are SQVTM and ANQGSEA.

The CDR3 sequence: CASSFTGPYEQYF. The V call is TRBV12-3 or TRBV12-4, the J call TRBJ2-7. CDR3 length: 13 amino acids.

This rearrangement joins TRBV6-5 to TRBJ2-1; there is no DNA to check the TCRdb D call of TRBD2. The CDR3 loop spans 15 amino acids. The germline V gene encodes CDR1 MNHEY and CDR2 SVGAGI. CDR3: CASSYLRGAWDEQFF.

The rearrangement uses TRBV20-1 and TRBJ2-1; TCRdb's D call, TRBD2, is unchecked because there is no DNA. CDR1 DFQATT and CDR2 SNEGSKA come from the germline V gene (reference sequence). This CDR3 comprises 16 residues. The CDR3 protein is CSARMVAGATYNEQFF.

This chain links TRBV29-1 with TRBJ1-3. Germline values: CDR1 SQVTM, CDR2 ANQGSEA. The CDR3 totals 14 residues. The CDR3 spells CSVEIWDSGNTIYF.

This rearrangement joins TRBV12-3 or TRBV12-4 to TRBJ2-7; TCRdb designates TRBD1, a call that cannot be tested without DNA. The CDR3 is 16 residues long. This CDR3 reads CASSLWGGGLPYEQYF.

The V and J genes are TRBV4-1 and TRBJ2-2; TCRdb names TRBD1, which stays unverified in the absence of DNA. This CDR3 comprises 14 residues. Germline V gene sequence: CDR1 MGHRA, CDR2 YSYEKL. The CDR3 spells CASSQWTGTGELFF.

The chain has TRBV4-2 and TRBJ2-2; the D gene TCRdb calls, TRBD2, cannot be checked with no DNA. This CDR3 has 15 residues. The germline V gene has CDR1 LGHNA and CDR2 YNFKEQ. The CDR3 loop reads CASSQRTSSGGELFF.

This chain uses TRBV6-4 with TRBJ2-1; TCRdb picks TRBD1, but there is no DNA to check that call. Germline V gives CDR1 MRHNA, CDR2 SNTAGT. This CDR3 contains 15 residues. The chain's CDR3 is CASSDRDGSYNEQFF.

J is TRBJ2-5 and V is TRBV7-9; TCRdb designates TRBD2, a call that cannot be tested without DNA. From germline, CDR1 is SEHNR and CDR2 FQNEAQ (reference sequence). This CDR3 contains 16 residues. CDR3 loop: CASSPRVAGDQETQYF.

The chain combines TRBV20-1 with TRBJ2-7; TCRdb lists TRBD2, though no DNA is available to test this call. Germline V CDR1 and CDR2: DFQATT, SNEGSKA (reference sequence). CDR3 length: 14 residues. The CDR3 sequence is CSALPVGLSYEQYF.

The CDR3 here is CAIGTGGTYEKYF. The gene calls are TRBV5-4 and TRBJ2-7; TCRdb reports TRBD1, a call that lacks DNA to check it against. This CDR3 is built from 13 residues. Germline values: CDR1 SGHNT, CDR2 YYREEE (reference sequence). The variable domain in full, completed from reference TRBV5-4 and TRBJ2-7, reads ETGVTQSPTHLIKTRGQQVTLRCSSQSGHNTVSWYQQALGQGPQFIFQYYREEENGRGNFPPRFSGLQFPNYSSELNVNALELDDSALYLCAIGTGGTYEKYFGPGTRLTVT.

The chain couples TRBV7-2 to TRBJ2-7; lacking DNA, the TRBD1 call made by TCRdb goes unchecked. Germline values: CDR1 SGHTA, CDR2 FQGNSA. This CDR3 is built from 15 residues. The CDR3 spells CASSQWDGGAYEQYF.

The chain recombines TRBV9 with TRBJ2-1; the TRBD2 assignment by TCRdb is unverifiable without DNA. CDR1 and CDR2 (germline): SGDLS, YYNGEE. The length of the CDR3 is 17 residues. This CDR3 reads CASSGVSGAGGNNEQFF.

This CDR3 reads CASSLMQMNTEAFF. The rearrangement links TRBV5-1 to TRBJ1-1. The CDR3 consists of 14 residues. Germline assignment: CDR1 SGHRS and CDR2 YFSETQ.

The genes are TRBV29-1 and TRBJ2-2; TCRdb returns TRBD1, unconfirmable since there is no DNA. This CDR3 region has 13 residues. CDR1 is SQVTM, CDR2 ANQGSEA, per germline. The CDR3 reads CSGWDKNTGELFF.